Detailed here is one T cell receptor beta chain. The entry originates in a study of OX40 agonist ivuxolimab in advanced cancers. Method: immunoSEQ multiplex PCR; TCRdb's copy keeps in-frame clones and lacks some. Of approximately 98,000 clones detected, less than 95% appear once; the ten largest clones hold approximately 0.63%. The CDR3 is made up of 15 amino acids. V lost 6 bases to trimming and J lost 1 base, with 15 bases between them. The germline gives CDR1 KGHSH, CDR2 LQKENI. The specimen was CD4+ or CD8+ T cells sorted from blood, collected in a trial of the OX40 agonist ivuxolimab. The rearrangement links TRBV18 to TRBJ2-5, with no clear D. The clonotype was recovered from an adult with an advanced solid tumor such as melanoma, head and neck, liver or kidney cancer. CDR3 in DNA: TGTGCCAGCTCCTCCGACGGCACACCCCAAGAGACCCAGTACTTC. Protein: CASSSDGTPQETQYF.